This T cell receptor beta chain comes out of a study of sequential checkpoint blockade in melanoma. Study-wide background: Randomization was 1:1 between first-line nivolumab→ipilimumab and ipilimumab→nivolumab. After both sequences, patients received maintenance nivolumab.

The CDR3 consists of 16 residues. V shed 3 bases and J 2 bases; nucleotides not matched to a gene: 8. CDR1 and CDR2 (germline): MNHEY, SVGAGI. The treatment denotes: randomized to nivolumab then ipilimumab (arm A) or the reverse (arm B). None of the patients previously received DNA-damaging chemotherapy. Sorted cells were live CD3+CD8+, lacking CD19 and CD56, from PBMCs. Method: immunoSEQ multiplex PCR; TCRdb's copy keeps in-frame clones and lacks some. Among about 30,000 clones listed, about 88% were seen once. The material sequenced was CD8+ T cells sorted from blood (inferred from file names), taken from a patient given nivolumab and ipilimumab in sequence. This receptor was taken from a human donor with melanoma. The V gene is TRBV6-5, the J gene TRBJ2-5; 8 bases match TRBD2. CDR3 DNA: TGTGCCAGCAGTTATATTGAGGCGGGGGGACAAGAGACCCAGTACTTC. Amino acids: CASSYIEAGGQETQYF.